Here is one T cell receptor (beta chain) with its context. In this sample, this clonotype turned up a few times. Its target antigen remains unknown. No base qualities exist here, and no much larger clone lies one base off it. Per the publication, the treatment or condition label means: in vitro stimulation with specific CMV peptide epitopes to enrich CMV-specific T cells. These data are taken from a study of T cell repertoires in cytomegalovirus infection (dated by TCRdb to the late 2010s). In terms of the full investigation: Peptide stimulations targeted recently identified HLA-C-restricted CMV epitopes, whose presentation resists viral immunomodulation, together with well-studied HLA-B-restricted epitopes. Because public TCR beta signatures pointed to carriage of CMV infection together with the matching HLA type, the HLA type of each donor mattered for the analysis. Broader findings and caveats from the paper: In both this cohort and an independent cohort of 300 to 450 donors, the cumulative frequency of public TCR beta family members distinguished carriers of CMV infection plus the relevant HLA type. The ex vivo response was dominated by HLA-C-restricted CMV-specific TCR beta clonotypes, which also provided the single most frequent clonotype in two of eight donors.

These reads were obtained on an Illumina HiSeq 1500. In TCRdb, the public reads were trimmed at Q25 with fastp and aligned with MiXCR, with productive beta chains retained. CDR3 protein duplicates are merged, each entry listing the most common genes and DNA. Recorded for this sample are 110,000 or so distinct CDR3 sequences; 30% of them occurred a single time. Together, the top ten hold around two fifths of the sample. The sequence derives from a human donor in good health (CMV status not recorded). Some clones in this sample may be carry-over from other donors' samples. This sample comprised CD8+ T cells from cultured PBMCs, obtained from culture after CMV antigen stimulation.

Here the CDR3 is given as CASSLLGGSNTEAFF. In nucleotides, the sequence is TGTGCCAGCAGCTTATTAGGGGGCTCGAACACTGAAGCTTTCTTT. This receptor chain uses TRBV7-6 and TRBJ1-1; TRBD1 matches 7 bases in the middle. The germline V gene provides CDR1 SGHVS and CDR2 FNYEAQ. The CDR3, from cysteine to phenylalanine, totals 15 residues. Left in the record is the CDR3 DNA by itself, 45 bases read in frame from the first base. V and J are trimmed by 2 bases and 1 base, and the gene matches miss 4 bases of the junction.